This T cell receptor beta chain appears in the sequencing data of a study of blood T cells in healthy people across ages. Study-wide findings and caveats: Donors of long life had a larger count of naive CD4+ cells and greater diversity than aged donors. In older individuals, TCR beta diversity per million T cells was lower, falling roughly linearly with age.

With a J-beta primer mix and a sample-barcoded 5' primer, a second PCR ran 7 to 11 cycles. A template-switch adaptor with 12 random nucleotides tagged each cDNA molecule. TCRdb analysed the 5' RACE reads with MiXCR anew, one entry per CDR3 protein. The data show over a million distinct CDR3 sequences, 45% seen once. Points on this clonotype: What it binds is unknown. At one end, the junction sequence differs from germline, possibly due to a read error.

The sequence derives from a woman aged 60 to 75 in good health. The sequenced sample consisted of blood.

The CDR3 coding sequence is TGTGCTAGCAGCTTAGATGGGGAGACTAGAGTCGGCGATGAGCAGTTCTTC. Its translation is CASSLDGETRVGDEQFF. This chain uses TRBV11-2 with TRBJ2-1; TRBD2 is a possible D gene (6 bases). The CDR3 has 17 residues. CDR1 is SGHAT and CDR2 is FQNNGV in the germline V gene.